The 20 T cell receptor beta chains below come from one sample, sequenced in a study of blood T cell repertoires in COVID-19. TCRdb keeps only in-frame clones here, not all; method: immunoSEQ multiplex PCR. The sample comprises 200,000 to 300,000 clones, around 80% of which are singletons, and 4.2% rests with the top ten. The source material was peripheral blood. These receptors were collected from a man aged 55 to 69 with acute or convalescent COVID-19.

This chain uses TRBV5-1 with TRBJ2-7; 7 nucleotides align to TRBD2. V was pared by 4 bases and J by 6 bases, with 7 bases of the junction left unmatched. This CDR3 has 13 amino acids. Germline CDR1 SGHRS, CDR2 YFSETQ. CDR3 residues: CASSLLSGGEQYF. CDR3 nucleotides: TGCGCCAGCAGCCTCCTCTCGGGGGGCGAGCAGTACTTC.

The chain links TRBV10-3 to TRBJ2-1; possible D gene TRBD1, 8 bases. Trimming left V 7 bases short and J 10 bases short, with 17 bases between. There are 13 residues in the CDR3. Germline CDR1 ENHRY, CDR2 SYGVKD. The CDR3 spells CAITKDREGEQFF. In nucleotides, the CDR3 is TGTGCCATCACCAAGGACAGGGAGGGGGAGCAGTTCTTC.

V is TRBV4-1 and J is TRBJ2-7; D is perhaps TRBD2 (6 bases). The CDR3 sequence is 14 residues long. V was shortened by 1 base and J by 7 bases, with 14 bases between the two germline ends. The germline V gene encodes CDR1 MGHRA and CDR2 YSYEKL. CDR3 bases: TGCGCCAGCAGCCAAGCGTCCCAAGGAGGGGAGCAGTACTTC. It codes for CASSQASQGGEQYF.

The V call is TRBV6-2 or TRBV6-3, the J call TRBJ2-7; TRBD1 is a possible D gene (6 bases). Germline CDR1 MNHEY, CDR2 SVGEGT. The germline V and J ends were trimmed by 2 bases and 4 bases, with 9 bases remaining between them. This CDR3 comprises 13 residues. CDR3 in amino acids: CASSYTDSYEQYF. The CDR3 DNA reads as TGTGCCAGCAGTTACACGGACAGTTACGAGCAGTACTTC.

The rearrangement joins TRBV4-2 to TRBJ2-3; maybe TRBD1 (8 bases). Deletions cut 4 bases from V and 2 bases from J, with 16 bases between. This CDR3 has 16 amino acids. Per the germline V gene, CDR1 is LGHNA and CDR2 is YNFKEQ. The CDR3 nucleotides read TGTGCCAGCAGCCGCACGGACAGGGACTACACAGATACGCAGTATTTT. Translated, it gives CASSRTDRDYTDTQYF.

The chain employs TRBV27 and TRBJ2-3; 7 bases are shared with TRBD2. This CDR3 spans 15 amino acids. CDR1 is MNHEY and CDR2 is SMNVEV in the germline V gene (reference sequence). J was trimmed by 0 bases and V by 5 bases; bases with no gene match: 5. CDR3 DNA sequence: TGTGCCAGCAGTACCCTAGCGGCTAGCACAGATACGCAGTATTTT. It codes for CASSTLAASTDTQYF.

This sequence joins TRBV18 and TRBJ2-5; 12 bases match TRBD2. V lost 3 bases and J lost 5; bases outside the gene matches: 4. The CDR3 has 15 residues. CDR1 and CDR2 (germline): KGHSH, LQKENI. In DNA, the CDR3 is TGTGCCAGCTCACCCCGGACTAGCGGGGTCGAGACCCAGTACTTC. As protein: CASSPRTSGVETQYF. The whole variable domain, filled in from reference TRBV18 and TRBJ2-5, reads NAGVMQNPRHLVRRRGQEARLRCSPMKGHSHVYWYRQLPEEGLKFMVYLQKENIIDESGMPKERFSAEFPKEGPSILRIQQVVRGDSAAYFCASSPRTSGVETQYFGPGTRLLVL.

This rearrangement joins TRBV6-2 or TRBV6-3 to TRBJ1-5; a possible D gene is TRBD1 (5 bases). The germline CDR1 and CDR2 sequences are MNHEY and SVGEGT. The length of the CDR3 is 14 residues. The germline V and J ends were trimmed by 2 bases and 9 bases, with 14 bases remaining between them. CDR3 region: CASSYVGDRGPQHF. The CDR3 nucleotides are TGTGCCAGCAGTTACGTAGGGGATCGAGGGCCCCAGCATTTT.

The gene calls are TRBV10-3 and TRBJ2-1, with 15 bases that match TRBD2. Trimming at V came to 2 bases and at J to 4 bases, leaving 0 bases not matched to a gene. From germline, CDR1 is ENHRY and CDR2 SYGVKD. CDR3 length: 16 residues. The CDR3 loop reads CAISEGTSGGYNEQFF. The DNA of the CDR3 is TGTGCCATCAGTGAGGGGACTAGCGGGGGGTACAATGAGCAGTTCTTC.

The chain couples TRBV2 to TRBJ1-2; tentative D call: TRBD1 (5 bases). Trimming removed 0 bases from V and 3 bases from J, with 17 bases in between. Germline V gene sequence: CDR1 SNHLY, CDR2 FYNNEI. The CDR3 sequence is 17 residues long. CDR3 residues: CASSEAGGERSDYGYTF. The CDR3 nucleotides are TGTGCCAGCAGTGAAGCCGGAGGGGAAAGGTCGGACTATGGCTACACCTTC.

This chain uses TRBV4-1 with TRBJ2-3; D might be TRBD2 (6 bases). CDR1 MGHRA and CDR2 YSYEKL come from the germline V gene. V was clipped by 1 base and J by 1 base, with 12 bases between them. The CDR3 runs 16 residues. The CDR3 DNA reads as TGCGCCAGCAGCCAAGTGGCAGGAGGGGGCACAGATACGCAGTATTTT. Translating it yields CASSQVAGGGTDTQYF.

The J gene is TRBJ1-2, the V gene TRBV7-8; 11 positions match TRBD1. This CDR3 is 16 amino acids long. From germline, CDR1 is SGHVS and CDR2 FQNEAQ. V dropped 5 bases and J dropped 8; count of bases not matched to a gene: 13. CDR3: CASSPTPRDRGDGYTF. The CDR3 coding sequence is TGTGCCAGCAGCCCGACCCCCCGGGACAGGGGGGACGGCTACACCTTC.

The V and J genes are TRBV5-1 and TRBJ1-1, with D unresolved. The CDR3 is 13 residues long. The V and J ends lost 5 bases and 2 bases respectively, with 10 bases between them. CDR1 is SGHRS and CDR2 is YFSETQ in the germline V gene. CDR3 protein: CASSSYSNTEAFF. For the CDR3, the DNA is TGCGCCAGCAGTTCTTACAGTAACACTGAAGCTTTCTTT.

V and J are TRBV18 and TRBJ2-3, with D tentatively TRBD2 (6 bases). The CDR3 loop spans 15 amino acids. V lost 6 bases and J lost 2, with 15 bases in between. The germline CDR1 and CDR2 sequences are KGHSH and LQKENI. CDR3 protein: CASSPWAGTTDTQYF. CDR3 DNA sequence: TGTGCCAGCTCCCCCTGGGCGGGAACCACAGATACGCAGTATTTT.

This chain joins TRBV20-1 and TRBJ2-1, with 7 bases lining up with TRBD1. V was pared by 3 bases and J by 10 bases, with 6 bases of the junction left unmatched. The germline CDR1 and CDR2 sequences are DFQATT and SNEGSKA (reference sequence). This CDR3 region has 12 residues. The CDR3 region is CSASRQGWEQFF. CDR3 coding DNA: TGCAGTGCTAGTAGACAGGGATGGGAGCAGTTCTTC.

A few counts support this clone. Other nucleotide sequences from this sample produce the same CDR3. The rearrangement uses TRBV7-8 and TRBJ1-5; 9 positions agree with TRBD1. The germline V gene encodes CDR1 SGHVS and CDR2 FQNEAQ. This CDR3 has 14 residues. V gave up 5 bases and J gave up 4 bases; unmatched junction bases: 3. DNA of the CDR3: TGTGCCAGCAGCCTCGGGACAGGGAATCAGCCCCAGCATTTT. Encoded protein: CASSLGTGNQPQHF.

The gene calls are TRBV6-2 or TRBV6-3 and TRBJ1-2; no definite D call. CDR3 size: 12 residues. Trimming removed 6 bases from V and 4 bases from J, with 9 bases in between. Germline V gene data show CDR1 as MNHEY and CDR2 as SVGEGT. CDR3 nucleotides: TGTGCCAGCAGCGAGGAGATCTATGGCTACACCTTC. This sequence encodes CASSEEIYGYTF.

The chain recombines TRBV6-2 or TRBV6-3 with TRBJ2-3; D gene ambiguous. The V end was cut by 2 bases, the J end by 1 base, with 10 bases between. The CDR3 has 15 amino acids. Per germline, CDR1 MNHEY and CDR2 SVGEGT. In nucleotides, the CDR3 is TGTGCCAGCAGTTACGATGGTAGTGGCACAGATACGCAGTATTTT. Residues: CASSYDGSGTDTQYF.

CDR3 region: CASSEAISGRNTIYF. For the CDR3, the DNA is TGTGCCAGCAGTGAAGCGATATCAGGGAGAAACACCATATATTTT. The J gene is TRBJ1-3, the V gene TRBV6-1, with D possibly TRBD1 on 5 matching bases. Trimming stripped 0 bases from V and 5 bases from J, with 11 bases between. CDR1 and CDR2 from the germline V gene are MNHNS and SASEGT. This CDR3 comprises 15 residues.

The J gene is TRBJ1-2, the V gene TRBV7-9, with 8 bases identical to TRBD1. The CDR3 spans 16 residues. Germline V gene sequence: CDR1 SEHNR, CDR2 FQNEAQ (reference sequence). Germline trimming cut 5 bases from V and 8 bases from J; bases unmatched to any gene: 16. CDR3 loop: CASSLVSGLQGDGYTF. CDR3 in DNA: TGTGCCAGCAGCCTCGTTTCCGGGTTACAGGGGGACGGCTACACCTTC.